This T cell receptor (beta chain) was identified during a study of cytomegalovirus exposure and HLA in healthy donors. Regarding donors, all were healthy bone marrow donors. The junction had 20 bases not matched to a gene; V was cut back by 4 bases and J by 9 bases. This CDR3 has 17 residues. CDR1 SGHDT and CDR2 YYEEEE come from the germline V gene. It was with 60 Vbeta and 13 Jbeta primers that the PCR ran. Clones were read by immunoSEQ multiplex PCR, and TCRdb kept only the in-frame ones, dropping some. The sample records 84,000 or so clones, more than 60% being singletons. This clonotype was sampled from a human donor in good health. The genes are TRBV5-6 and TRBJ1-2; TRBD1 matches 8 bases. The sample was PBMCs. The CDR3: CASSTWGAGGPSRRYTF. Here the CDR3 DNA reads TGTGCCAGCAGCACCTGGGGGGCAGGGGGCCCTTCTAGGCGCTACACCTTC.